What follows are 30 T cell receptor beta chains derived from one specimen sequenced in a study of cytomegalovirus exposure and HLA in healthy donors. 13 Jbeta primers and 60 Vbeta primers were used for the PCR. Profiled with immunoSEQ multiplex PCR; TCRdb holds only in-frame clones, not every one. The sample shows about 130,000 clones, 70% to 85% of them seen only once. The sequenced sample was PBMCs. Source of these receptors: a woman aged 18-30 years in good health and CMV-seropositive.

The chain joins TRBV27 to TRBJ1-1; D gene ambiguous. The germline gives CDR1 MNHEY, CDR2 SMNVEV (reference sequence). The CDR3 is made up of 13 amino acids. V lost 2 bases and J 0 bases, leaving 4 bases between the germline ends. In nucleotides, the CDR3 is TGTGCCAGCAGTTTAATAGTGAACACTGAAGCTTTCTTT. It specifies CASSLIVNTEAFF.

This sequence joins TRBV13 and TRBJ1-1, with D unresolved. This CDR3 region has 14 residues. The V gene's germline CDR1 is PRHDT and CDR2 FYEKMQ (reference sequence). V lost 2 bases and J 4 bases, leaving 11 bases between the germline ends. The DNA for the CDR3 is TGTGCCAGCAGCTTACGGGGAGAGGGCACTGAAGCTTTCTTT. Residues: CASSLRGEGTEAFF.

The gene calls are TRBV2 and TRBJ1-5; 7 nucleotides match TRBD1. The CDR3 extends over 15 amino acids. V shed 5 bases, J shed 0 bases, and the junction held 4 bases outside the gene matches. Germline values: CDR1 SNHLY, CDR2 FYNNEI. In DNA, the CDR3 is TGTGCCAGCAGTTGGGACAGAGATAGCAATCAGCCCCAGCATTTT. Protein: CASSWDRDSNQPQHF.

The chain is built from TRBV6-4 and TRBJ2-3, with 9 bases aligning to TRBD2. Per germline, CDR1 MRHNA and CDR2 SNTAGT. The CDR3 contains 16 residues. J lost 5 bases, V lost 0 bases, and 6 bases had no gene match. CDR3 region: CASSDSAGGEIDTQYF. Written as DNA, the CDR3 is TGTGCCAGCAGTGACTCGGCGGGGGGGGAGATAGATACGCAGTATTTT.

The rearrangement uses TRBV28 and TRBJ1-4, with 10 bases matching TRBD1. Trimming at V came to 5 bases and at J to 5 bases, leaving 2 bases not matched to a gene. The CDR3 covers 14 residues. The germline CDR1 and CDR2 sequences are MDHEN and SYDVKM. CDR3 amino acids: CASSGTGVNEKLFF. The CDR3 bases are TGTGCCAGCAGTGGGACAGGGGTGAATGAAAAACTGTTTTTT.

This clone occurred once. The chain couples TRBV4-2 to TRBJ2-7; 8 bases fit TRBD2. CDR3 size: 16 residues. Germline loops: CDR1 LGHNA, CDR2 YNFKEQ. The V gene end was trimmed by 0 bases and the J gene end by 3 bases; junction bases not matched to a gene: 7. The CDR3 DNA follows: TGTGCCAGCAGCCAAGATCGGACGGGGGGGCTCTACGAGCAGTACTTC. Residues: CASSQDRTGGLYEQYF.

The chain is built from TRBV7-2 and TRBJ2-2; D unresolved. The V end was cut by 3 bases, the J end by 6 bases, with 8 bases between. Germline V gene data show CDR1 as SGHTA and CDR2 as FQGNSA. The CDR3 runs 13 residues. CDR3 coding DNA: TGTGCCAGCAGCTTTCCGTCGGCCGGGGAGCTGTTTTTT. Translating it yields CASSFPSAGELFF.

The chain is built from TRBV5-4 and TRBJ2-7, with TRBD2 matching 7 bases. The germline CDR1 and CDR2 sequences are SGHNT and YYREEE (reference sequence). V shed 9 bases, J shed 1 base, and the junction held 7 bases outside the gene matches. This CDR3 contains 13 residues. The CDR3 DNA is TGTGCCACCAGGGCGGGGGAGTCCTACGAGCAGTACTTC. It specifies CATRAGESYEQYF.

With regard to this clone: The same CDR3 also results from other DNA sequences found in this sample. The chain uses TRBV5-1 and TRBJ2-5, with 7 bases matching TRBD2. The CDR3 extends over 14 amino acids. J gave up 3 bases and V 2 bases, and 4 bases lay outside the gene matches. Looked up from germline, CDR1 is SGHRS and CDR2 is YFSETQ. For the CDR3, the DNA is TGCGCCAGCAGCTTTCAGGGAGGGGAAGAGACCCAGTACTTC. It translates to CASSFQGGEETQYF.

J is TRBJ1-4 and V is TRBV27, with TRBD1 identical over 7 bases. The junction had 2 bases not matched to a gene; V was cut back by 4 bases and J by 0 bases. Germline V lookup: CDR1 MNHEY, CDR2 SMNVEV (reference sequence). This CDR3 comprises 15 residues. The CDR3 reads CASSSQGATNEKLFF. As DNA, the CDR3 is TGTGCCAGCAGTTCCCAGGGGGCAACTAATGAAAAACTGTTTTTT.

The chain joins TRBV6-1 to TRBJ2-3; the D is unclear. Looked up from germline, CDR1 is MNHNS and CDR2 is SASEGT. There are 14 residues in the CDR3. V gave up 6 bases and J gave up 0 bases, with 10 bases separating them. For the CDR3, the DNA is TGTGCCAGCAGGTCGAGAATCAGCACAGATACGCAGTATTTT. Translated, it gives CASRSRISTDTQYF.

V is TRBV5-1 and J is TRBJ1-4; TRBD1 aligns across 9 bases. Germline CDR1 is SGHRS and CDR2 is YFSETQ. J lost 6 bases, V lost 4 bases, and 4 bases had no gene match. The CDR3 spans 14 residues. CDR3 bases: TGCGCCAGCAGCCGGGGACAGGGTGATGAAAAACTGTTTTTT. It yields the protein CASSRGQGDEKLFF.

The rearrangement joins TRBV4-2 to TRBJ2-2, with D uncertain. The germline V gene encodes CDR1 LGHNA and CDR2 YNFKEQ. V was trimmed by 0 bases and J by 3 bases, leaving 20 bases between them. CDR3 length: 19 amino acids. As DNA, the CDR3 is TGTGCCAGCAGCCAAGAAACTCCCCCGAGCGATCGTTACACCGGGGAGCTGTTTTTT. This sequence encodes CASSQETPPSDRYTGELFF.

This CDR3 reads CASSIYRGTLEQYF. In DNA form, the CDR3 reads TGTGCCAGCAGTATCTATCGGGGGACTTTGGAGCAGTACTTC. The rearrangement uses TRBV25-1 and TRBJ2-7; D might be TRBD2 (6 bases). The V gene's germline CDR1 is MGHDK and CDR2 SYGVNS. CDR3 size: 14 residues. Trimming stripped 5 bases from V and 7 bases from J, with 18 bases between.

The table lists this clone with a count of one. The rearrangement links TRBV1 to TRBJ2-5; the table's D gene call, TRBD2, was not cross checked with the DNA. TRBV1 is classified as a pseudogene. The CDR3 sequence is 16 residues long. The CDR3 nucleotides read TGCACCAGCAGCCTATCTCCCCCGGACTGTCAAGAGACCCAGTACTTC. Encoded protein: CTSSLSPPDCQETQYF.

The V gene is TRBV7-9, the J gene TRBJ2-1; 9 nucleotides line up with TRBD1. V was pared by 6 bases and J by 6 bases, with 6 bases of the junction left unmatched. The germline V gene has CDR1 SEHNR and CDR2 FQNEAQ (reference sequence). The CDR3 runs 14 residues. The CDR3 coding sequence is TGTGCCAGCAGGGCCACGGGACAGGGCAATGAGCAGTTCTTC. Translation gives CASRATGQGNEQFF.

This chain links TRBV5-1 with TRBJ2-1; 7 bases are a match to TRBD2. Unmatched junction bases numbered 9, after V lost 2 bases and J lost 7 bases. The CDR3 has 15 residues. CDR1 and CDR2 (germline): SGHRS, YFSETQ. Here the CDR3 DNA reads TGCGCCAGCAGCTTCCTCGGGGGGTGGTTAAATGAGCAGTTCTTC. It encodes CASSFLGGWLNEQFF.

This rearrangement joins TRBV6-1 to TRBJ1-5; unclear D gene. The CDR3 has 15 amino acids. Germline CDR1 reads MNHNS; CDR2 reads SASEGT. The V end lost 5 bases, the J end lost 5 bases, and 16 bases lay between the germline ends. CDR3 protein: CASSPGEGSYQPQHF. In DNA form, the CDR3 reads TGTGCCAGCAGTCCCGGGGAGGGCTCCTATCAGCCCCAGCATTTT.

A few counts support this clone. The genes are TRBV6-1 and TRBJ1-2; tentatively, D is TRBD1 (6 bases). The CDR3 runs 14 residues. The germline CDR1 and CDR2 sequences are MNHNS and SASEGT. V was pared by 0 bases and J by 8 bases, with 13 bases between. The chain's CDR3 is CASSEASQGRGYTF. CDR3 DNA: TGTGCCAGCAGTGAAGCGTCGCAGGGGCGGGGCTACACCTTC.

The chain uses TRBV6-6 and TRBJ2-2; D gene unclear. Trimming took 6 bases from V and 1 from J, leaving 9 bases between them. The CDR3 is 14 amino acids. In germline, CDR1 is MNHNY, CDR2 SVGAGI (reference sequence). CDR3: CASSFNGNTGELFF. DNA of the CDR3: TGTGCCAGCAGCTTCAACGGGAACACCGGGGAGCTGTTTTTT.

This clone was detected once. In DNA, the CDR3 is TGTGCCAGCACAGACAGGAAGAACACTGAAGCTTTCTTT. Amino acids: CASTDRKNTEAFF. The chain carries TRBV28 and TRBJ1-1; tentatively, D is TRBD1 (6 bases). Germline V gene data show CDR1 as MDHEN and CDR2 as SYDVKM. The V gene lost 7 bases and the J gene lost 1 base, with 10 bases spanning the gap. The CDR3 is 13 residues long.

This clone was observed once. This chain joins TRBV2 and TRBJ1-2; 9 nucleotides line up with TRBD1. CDR3 length equals 14 residues. V gave up 6 bases and J gave up 3 bases; unmatched junction bases: 5. The germline CDR1 and CDR2 sequences are SNHLY and FYNNEI. DNA of the CDR3: TGTGCCAGCAGCTGGGACAGGGCGGACTATGGCTACACCTTC. The encoded protein is CASSWDRADYGYTF.

This chain links TRBV18 with TRBJ2-7; D possibly corresponds to TRBD1 (5 bases). Germline-derived CDR1 and CDR2 are KGHSH and LQKENI. The CDR3 consists of 15 residues. The V gene lost 6 bases and the J gene lost 6 bases, with 21 bases spanning the gap. CDR3 DNA: TGTGCCAGCTCGGCAGCCCAGGGTACGCAAGGCGAGCAGTACTTC. Its protein is CASSAAQGTQGEQYF.

This chain connects TRBV2 to TRBJ2-5; maybe TRBD2 (6 bases). Germline assignment: CDR1 SNHLY and CDR2 FYNNEI. V lost 7 bases and J lost 2, with 11 bases in between. The length of the CDR3 is 13 residues. CDR3 DNA sequence: TGTGCCAGCATCCGGGACTCGCAAGAGACCCAGTACTTC. Encoded protein: CASIRDSQETQYF.

The gene calls are TRBV5-1 and TRBJ1-1; 9 bases map to TRBD1. The CDR3 consists of 15 residues. The germline V gene has CDR1 SGHRS and CDR2 YFSETQ. Germline trimming cut 4 bases from V and 3 bases from J; bases unmatched to any gene: 7. The CDR3 DNA follows: TGCGCCAGCAGCCCGGGACAGGGCGAGGACACTGAAGCTTTCTTT. Residues: CASSPGQGEDTEAFF.

The chain carries TRBV25-1 and TRBJ2-3, with TRBD1 identical over 8 bases. The CDR3 extends over 17 amino acids. J lost 0 bases, V lost 5 bases, and 10 bases had no gene match. From germline, CDR1 is MGHDK and CDR2 SYGVNS. The CDR3 reads CASSSGQGRTSTDTQYF. As DNA, the CDR3 is TGTGCCAGCAGTTCCGGACAGGGAAGAACTAGCACAGATACGCAGTATTTT.

The V gene is TRBV19, the J gene TRBJ1-2, with D possibly matching TRBD1 (5 bases). Germline loops: CDR1 LNHDA, CDR2 SQIVND (reference sequence). The CDR3 has 13 amino acids. The ends were cut back, 6 bases at V and 4 bases at J, with 12 bases in the middle. CDR3 loop: CASSDSTVYGYTF. CDR3 DNA: TGTGCCAGTAGCGACTCGACAGTCTATGGCTACACCTTC.

This clone was seen a few times. The same CDR3 arises from other DNA sequences in this sample as well. The chain recombines TRBV2 with TRBJ1-5, with 9 nucleotides matching TRBD1. V shed 6 bases and J 4 bases; nucleotides not matched to a gene: 1. The CDR3 runs to 13 residues. Germline CDR1 SNHLY, CDR2 FYNNEI. CDR3 coding DNA: TGTGCCAGCAGGGGGACAGGGAATCAGCCCCAGCATTTT. Encoded protein: CASRGTGNQPQHF.

This chain links TRBV7-3 with TRBJ2-2; D is undetermined. V gave up 6 bases and J gave up 5 bases, with 4 bases separating them. Germline V gene data show CDR1 as SGHTA and CDR2 as FQGTGA. This CDR3 contains 11 residues. The CDR3 DNA reads as TGTGCCAGCAGATCAACCGGGGAGCTGTTTTTT. As protein: CASRSTGELFF.

CDR3 nucleotides: TGTGCCAGCAGCCCTGAGCTCAGGGGAAGGAATTCACCCCTCCACTTT. Protein product: CASSPELRGRNSPLHF. The chain joins TRBV7-9 to TRBJ1-6; weak D call: TRBD1 (6 bases). The germline V gene encodes CDR1 SEHNR and CDR2 FQNEAQ (reference sequence). V gave up 5 bases and J gave up 7 bases, with 18 bases separating them. The CDR3 consists of 16 residues.